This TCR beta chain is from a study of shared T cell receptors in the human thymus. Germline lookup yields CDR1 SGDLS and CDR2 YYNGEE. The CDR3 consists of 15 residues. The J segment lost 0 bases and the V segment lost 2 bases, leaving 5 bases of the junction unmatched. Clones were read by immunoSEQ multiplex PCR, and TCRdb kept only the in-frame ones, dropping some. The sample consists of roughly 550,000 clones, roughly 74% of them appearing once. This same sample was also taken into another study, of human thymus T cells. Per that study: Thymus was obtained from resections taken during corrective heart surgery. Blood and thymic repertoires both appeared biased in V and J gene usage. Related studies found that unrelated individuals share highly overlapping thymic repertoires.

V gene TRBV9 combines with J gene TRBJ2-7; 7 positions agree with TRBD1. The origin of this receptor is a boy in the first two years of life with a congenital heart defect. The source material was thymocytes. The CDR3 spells CASSVGTESSYEQYF. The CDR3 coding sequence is TGTGCCAGCAGCGTGGGGACAGAAAGCTCCTACGAGCAGTACTTC.